The 22 T cell receptor beta chains presented below share a single source sample, sequenced in a study of cytomegalovirus exposure and HLA in healthy donors. The study ran its PCR with 60 Vbeta and 13 Jbeta primers. Profiling relied on immunoSEQ multiplex PCR, and the TCRdb table lists in-frame clones only, not all of them. The sample has under 250,000 clones, around 80% seen once. Sequencing was carried out using PBMCs. All receptors derive from a man younger than 45 in good health and CMV-seronegative.

The chain employs TRBV5-6 and TRBJ1-4; the match to TRBD1 covers 7 bases. The J segment lost 8 bases and the V segment lost 0 bases, leaving 7 bases of the junction unmatched. Per germline, CDR1 SGHDT and CDR2 YYEEEE. The CDR3 covers 15 residues. CDR3 bases: TGTGCCAGCAGCTTGGGTGGCGGGACAGCCGAAAAACTGTTTTTT. It codes for CASSLGGGTAEKLFF.

V is TRBV19 and J is TRBJ2-5; D is perhaps TRBD1 (5 bases). Germline V CDR1 and CDR2: LNHDA, SQIVND (reference sequence). The V gene lost 5 bases and the J gene lost 5 bases, with 18 bases spanning the gap. There are 15 residues in the CDR3. CDR3 sequence (DNA): TGTGCCAGTAGTGAAAACCCCCTTAGGGGTGAGACCCAGTACTTC. This translates into CASSENPLRGETQYF.

The chain recombines TRBV5-1 with TRBJ2-5; 7 bases agree with TRBD2. The CDR3 loop spans 13 amino acids. Unmatched junction bases numbered 9, after V lost 4 bases and J lost 9 bases. The germline V gene encodes CDR1 SGHRS and CDR2 YFSETQ. CDR3 DNA: TGCGCCAGCAGCCTTACACCACTAGCGTCCCAGTACTTC. Translated, it gives CASSLTPLASQYF.

In this sample, this clone turned up a few times. V is TRBV4-2 and J is TRBJ2-1; 7 nucleotides agree with TRBD2. Germline V gene lookup returns CDR1 LGHNA and CDR2 YNFKEQ. Trimming took 0 bases from V and 6 from J; bases not matched to a gene: 11. The CDR3 has 17 residues. DNA of the CDR3: TGTGCCAGCAGCCAAGATGGTCGGACTAGTTTTCGCAATGAGCAGTTCTTC. Protein sequence: CASSQDGRTSFRNEQFF.

This clone was detected many times. Here the CDR3 DNA reads TGTGCCAGCAGCTTGGGGGGAGGGGGCCAAGAGACCCAGTACTTC. Protein sequence: CASSLGGGGQETQYF. The V gene is TRBV7-3, the J gene TRBJ2-5; the D gene is possibly TRBD2 (7 bases). Germline values: CDR1 SGHTA, CDR2 FQGTGA. V dropped 3 bases and J dropped 1 base, with 12 bases sitting between them. CDR3 length: 15 residues.

The chain links TRBV18 to TRBJ1-3, with D possibly being TRBD1 (5 bases). V shed 5 bases and J shed 7 bases, with 18 bases lying between them. Germline V gene lookup returns CDR1 KGHSH and CDR2 LQKENI. The CDR3 loop spans 15 amino acids. CDR3 nucleotide sequence: TGTGCCAGCTCAACCGCCCGGGGGAACTTTAACACCATATATTTT. This codes for CASSTARGNFNTIYF.

As for this clone: The same CDR3 is also encoded by other DNA sequences in this sample. The chain joins TRBV5-4 to TRBJ1-2; D gene ambiguous. This CDR3 contains 14 residues. The germline gives CDR1 SGHNT, CDR2 YYREEE (reference sequence). Trimming removed 0 bases at V and 2 bases at J, with 8 bases between. The CDR3 protein is CASSLGQANYGYTF. DNA for the CDR3: TGTGCCAGCAGCTTGGGCCAGGCAAACTATGGCTACACCTTC.

The genes are TRBV5-6 and TRBJ2-1; 8 nucleotides agree with TRBD2. The junction had 3 bases not matched to a gene; V was cut back by 4 bases and J by 0 bases. Germline loops: CDR1 SGHDT, CDR2 YYEEEE. This CDR3 is 15 amino acids long. Here the CDR3 DNA reads TGTGCCAGCAGCACCAGCGGGAGCTCCTACAATGAGCAGTTCTTC. This encodes CASSTSGSSYNEQFF.

This chain joins TRBV13 and TRBJ2-7; maybe TRBD2 (6 bases). V gave up 2 bases and J gave up 9 bases, with 20 bases separating them. This CDR3 region has 15 residues. Germline V gene sequence: CDR1 PRHDT, CDR2 FYEKMQ (reference sequence). CDR3 residues: CASSLFGVGSLVQYF. The CDR3 coding sequence is TGTGCCAGCAGCTTATTCGGGGTCGGGAGTCTAGTGCAGTACTTC. The whole variable domain, filled in from reference TRBV13 and TRBJ2-7, reads AAGVIQSPRHLIKEKRETATLKCYPIPRHDTVYWYQQGPGQDPQFLISFYEKMQSDKGSIPDRFSAQQFSDYHSELNMSSLELGDSALYFCASSLFGVGSLVQYFGPGTRLTVT.

The chain carries TRBV5-4 and TRBJ2-2; D is possibly TRBD1 (5 bases). V lost 6 bases and J lost 2, with 20 bases in between. The CDR3 is 17 amino acids. Germline V CDR1 and CDR2: SGHNT, YYREEE (reference sequence). The chain's CDR3 is CASTSKGGRANTGELFF. For the CDR3, the DNA is TGTGCCAGCACCTCAAAGGGTGGCAGGGCCAACACCGGGGAGCTGTTTTTT.

This clone was seen a single time. The chain joins TRBV6-5 to TRBJ1-2; TRBD1 matches at 8 bases. The germline V gene has CDR1 MNHEY and CDR2 SVGAGI. Losses at the gene ends were 7 bases for V and 8 bases for J; bases not matched to a gene: 9. The CDR3 extends over 13 amino acids. DNA of the CDR3: TGTGCCAGCAACCAACAGGGGACAGGCGGCTACACCTTC. Its protein is CASNQQGTGGYTF.

The table lists this clone with a few counts. V gene TRBV5-1 combines with J gene TRBJ1-1; 7 bases are shared with TRBD1. CDR1 is SGHRS, CDR2 YFSETQ, per germline. This CDR3 is 17 amino acids long. V lost 7 bases and J lost 3; bases outside the gene matches: 18. This CDR3 reads CASRGMGTEKKDTEAFF. The CDR3 DNA reads as TGCGCCAGCCGGGGTATGGGGACAGAGAAAAAGGACACTGAAGCTTTCTTT.

This clone was observed once. The chain combines TRBV5-1 with TRBJ2-5, with 11 bases matching TRBD2. Germline CDR1 SGHRS, CDR2 YFSETQ. This CDR3 comprises 16 residues. The V segment lost 0 bases and the J segment 2 bases; nucleotides outside the gene matches: 3. CDR3 region: CASSLGLAGGQETQYF. CDR3 DNA sequence: TGCGCCAGCAGCTTGGGTCTAGCGGGGGGACAAGAGACCCAGTACTTC.

The V and J genes are TRBV9 and TRBJ2-7; 8 positions agree with TRBD1. The CDR3 consists of 13 residues. Per the germline V gene, CDR1 is SGDLS and CDR2 is YYNGEE. V shed 3 bases and J 6 bases; nucleotides not matched to a gene: 5. CDR3 sequence: CASSAVQGGEQYF. The DNA of the CDR3 is TGTGCCAGCAGCGCGGTACAGGGGGGCGAGCAGTACTTC.

This clone has just a few counts. The J gene is TRBJ1-1, the V gene TRBV6-1; a weak D match, TRBD1 (6 bases). Looked up from germline, CDR1 is MNHNS and CDR2 is SASEGT. V gave up 0 bases and J gave up 1 base, with 6 bases separating them. This CDR3 region has 14 residues. CDR3 bases: TGTGCCAGCAGTGAAGCGACAGGGAACACTGAAGCTTTCTTT. Encoded protein: CASSEATGNTEAFF.

The chain has TRBV7-9 and TRBJ2-7; D possibly corresponds to TRBD1 (5 bases). The CDR3 is 14 amino acids. Deletions cut 5 bases from V and 1 base from J, with 12 bases between. CDR1 is SEHNR, CDR2 FQNEAQ, per germline (reference sequence). This chain's CDR3 is CASSPRTSSYEQYF. The CDR3 bases are TGTGCCAGCAGCCCCCGGACATCTTCCTACGAGCAGTACTTC.

The chain's CDR3 is CASSQDPNGGQYF. CDR3 DNA: TGTGCCAGCAGCCAAGACCCCAACGGGGGGCAGTACTTC. The rearrangement links TRBV7-3 to TRBJ2-7, with D tentatively TRBD2 (6 bases). The CDR3 totals 13 residues. Germline V gene data show CDR1 as SGHTA and CDR2 as FQGTGA. The V and J ends lost 5 bases and 9 bases respectively, with 17 bases between them.

CDR3 protein: CASSSASASSYNEQFF. In DNA form, the CDR3 reads TGTGCCAGCAGTTCGGCTAGCGCAAGCTCCTACAATGAGCAGTTCTTC. V gene TRBV27 combines with J gene TRBJ2-1, with D perhaps matching TRBD2 (6 bases). Germline CDR1 is MNHEY and CDR2 is SMNVEV (reference sequence). V dropped 4 bases and J dropped 0 bases, with 13 bases sitting between them. The CDR3 length is 16 residues.

The chain couples TRBV7-2 to TRBJ1-5; a possible D gene is TRBD1 (6 bases). The CDR3 spans 14 residues. Germline values: CDR1 SGHTA, CDR2 FQGNSA. V was trimmed by 1 base and J by 6 bases, leaving 10 bases between them. CDR3: CASSLDRAIQPQHF. The CDR3 DNA is TGTGCCAGCAGCTTAGACAGGGCAATTCAGCCCCAGCATTTT.

The chain couples TRBV7-8 to TRBJ1-5; a possible D gene is TRBD1 (5 bases). Germline V CDR1 and CDR2: SGHVS, FQNEAQ. The CDR3 spans 15 residues. V lost 2 bases, J lost 3 bases, and 11 bases lay in between. The CDR3 protein is CASSLSSGFNQPQHF. CDR3 in DNA: TGTGCCAGCAGCTTATCTTCAGGGTTCAATCAGCCCCAGCATTTT.

This chain links TRBV7-2 with TRBJ2-5, with D hard to call. Germline V lookup: CDR1 SGHTA, CDR2 FQGNSA. Trimming removed 5 bases from V and 4 bases from J, with 14 bases in between. The CDR3 has 14 residues. CDR3 nucleotide sequence: TGTGCCAGCAGCCCCGTGGCCTTCCCAGAGACCCAGTACTTC. Encoded protein: CASSPVAFPETQYF.

This rearrangement joins TRBV4-1 to TRBJ2-6; TRBD1 is a possible D gene (5 bases). The V and J ends lost 4 bases and 2 bases respectively, with 9 bases between them. This CDR3 comprises 15 residues. The germline CDR1 and CDR2 sequences are MGHRA and YSYEKL. The CDR3 loop reads CASSPRETGANVLTF. For the CDR3, the DNA is TGCGCCAGCAGCCCCAGGGAAACTGGGGCCAACGTCCTGACTTTC.